This section outlines one T cell receptor beta chain sequence together with its context. The target antigen is unknown. The CDR3 extends over 19 amino acids. With 1 base removed from V and 5 bases from J, the gap between germline ends came to 22 bases. Germline CDR1 SGHDT, CDR2 YYEEEE. Through a sample-barcoded 5' primer and a J-beta primer mix, a second PCR was run for about 6 to 11 cycles. Each cDNA molecule, via a template-switch adaptor with 12 random nucleotides, was tagged. A single record per CDR3 protein comes from TCRdb applying MiXCR to the 5' RACE reads. Of some 550,000 distinct CDR3 sequences detected, around 48% appear once; the ten largest clones hold around 25%. The sample belongs to a study of blood T cells in healthy people across ages. Points from the study as a whole: With age, beta diversity per million T cells declined roughly linearly, significantly by 40. Both naive CD4+ cell counts and diversity were greater in long-lived donors than in aged donors.

The receptor comes from a man older than 75 in good health. The sequencing sample was made of blood. This chain joins TRBV5-6 and TRBJ1-6; D unclear. For the CDR3, the DNA is TGTGCCAGCAGCTTGTTCACCGCTGCATACTGGCAGGATAATTCACCCCTCCACTTT. Translated: CASSLFTAAYWQDNSPLHF. Full variable domain (outside the CDR3, taken from reference TRBV5-6 and TRBJ1-6): DAGVTQSPTHLIKTRGQQVTLRCSPKSGHDTVSWYQQALGQGPQFIFQYYEEEERQRGNFPDRFSGHQFPNYSSELNVNALLLGDSALYLCASSLFTAAYWQDNSPLHFGNGTRLTVT.